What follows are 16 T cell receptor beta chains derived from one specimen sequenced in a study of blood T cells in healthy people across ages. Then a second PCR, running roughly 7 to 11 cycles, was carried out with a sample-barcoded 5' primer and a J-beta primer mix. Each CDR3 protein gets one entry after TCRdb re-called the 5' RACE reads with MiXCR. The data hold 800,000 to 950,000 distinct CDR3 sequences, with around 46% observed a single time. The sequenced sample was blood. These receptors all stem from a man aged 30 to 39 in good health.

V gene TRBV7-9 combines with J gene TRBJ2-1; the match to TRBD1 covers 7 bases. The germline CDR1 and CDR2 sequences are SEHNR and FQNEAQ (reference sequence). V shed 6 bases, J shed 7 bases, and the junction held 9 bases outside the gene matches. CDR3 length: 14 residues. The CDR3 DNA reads TGTGCCAGCAGGGCGCAGACAGGGCGGAATGAGCAGTTCTTC. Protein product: CASRAQTGRNEQFF.

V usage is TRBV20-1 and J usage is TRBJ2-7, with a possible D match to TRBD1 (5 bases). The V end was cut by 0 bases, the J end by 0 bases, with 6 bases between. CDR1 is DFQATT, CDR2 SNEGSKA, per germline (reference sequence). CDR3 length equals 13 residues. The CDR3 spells CSARETVSYEQYF. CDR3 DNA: TGCAGTGCTAGAGAGACAGTCTCCTACGAGCAGTACTTC.

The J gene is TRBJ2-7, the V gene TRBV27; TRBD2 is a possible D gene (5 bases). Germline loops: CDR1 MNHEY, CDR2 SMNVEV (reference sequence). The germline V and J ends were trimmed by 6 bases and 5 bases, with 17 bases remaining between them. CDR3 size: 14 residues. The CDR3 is CASSSFTSRHEQYF. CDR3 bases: TGTGCCAGCAGCTCATTCACTAGTCGTCACGAGCAGTACTTC.

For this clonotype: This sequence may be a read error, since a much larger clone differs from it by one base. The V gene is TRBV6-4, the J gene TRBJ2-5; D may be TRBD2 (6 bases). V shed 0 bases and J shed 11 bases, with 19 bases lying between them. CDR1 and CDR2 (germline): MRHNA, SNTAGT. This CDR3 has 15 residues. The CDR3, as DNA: TGTGCCAGCAGTGACTCGTTAGGGACTGTCAATGAGCAGTACTTC. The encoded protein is CASSDSLGTVNEQYF.

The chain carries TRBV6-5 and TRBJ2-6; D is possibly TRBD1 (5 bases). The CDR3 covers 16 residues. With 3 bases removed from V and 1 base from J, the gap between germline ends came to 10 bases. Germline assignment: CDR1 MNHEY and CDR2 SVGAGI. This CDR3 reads CASSYPRASGANVLTF. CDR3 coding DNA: TGTGCCAGCAGTTATCCCAGGGCTTCTGGGGCCAACGTCCTGACTTTC.

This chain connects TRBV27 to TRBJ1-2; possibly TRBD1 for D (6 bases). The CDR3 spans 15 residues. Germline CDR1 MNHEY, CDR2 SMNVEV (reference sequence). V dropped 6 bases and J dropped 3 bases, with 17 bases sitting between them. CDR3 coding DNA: TGTGCCAGCAGACGTGCGGGGGGCCTCGACTATGGCTACACCTTC. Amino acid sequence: CASRRAGGLDYGYTF.

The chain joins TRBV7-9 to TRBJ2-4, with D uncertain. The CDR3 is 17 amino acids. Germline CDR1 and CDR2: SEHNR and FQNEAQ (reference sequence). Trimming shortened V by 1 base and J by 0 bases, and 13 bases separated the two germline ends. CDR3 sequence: CASSLVDLELAKNIQYF. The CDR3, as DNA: TGTGCCAGCAGCTTAGTGGATCTCGAACTAGCCAAAAACATTCAGTACTTC.

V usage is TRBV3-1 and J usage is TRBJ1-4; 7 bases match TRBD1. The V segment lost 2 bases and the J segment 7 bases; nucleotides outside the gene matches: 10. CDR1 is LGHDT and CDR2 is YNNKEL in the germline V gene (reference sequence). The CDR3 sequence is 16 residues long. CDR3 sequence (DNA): TGTGCCAGCAGCCAACAACCTAGGGGGCTCGGTGAAAAACTGTTTTTT. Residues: CASSQQPRGLGEKLFF. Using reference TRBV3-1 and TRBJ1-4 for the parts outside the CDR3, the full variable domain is DTAVSQTPKYLVTQMGNDKSIKCEQNLGHDTMYWYKQDSKKFLKIMFSYNNKELIINETVPNRFSPKSPDKAHLNLHINSLELGDSAVYFCASSQQPRGLGEKLFFGSGTQLSVL.

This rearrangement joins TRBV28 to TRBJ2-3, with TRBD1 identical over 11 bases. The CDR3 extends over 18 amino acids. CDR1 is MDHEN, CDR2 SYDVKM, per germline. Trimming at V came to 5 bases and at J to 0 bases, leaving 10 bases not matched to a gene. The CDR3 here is CASSGPGTGGPSTDTQYF. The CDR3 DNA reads TGTGCCAGCAGTGGGCCCGGGACAGGGGGACCGAGCACAGATACGCAGTATTTT. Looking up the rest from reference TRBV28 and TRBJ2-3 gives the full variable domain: DVKVTQSSRYLVKRTGEKVFLECVQDMDHENMFWYRQDPGLGLRLIYFSYDVKMKEKGDIPEGYSVSREKKERFSLILESASTNQTSMYLCASSGPGTGGPSTDTQYFGPGTRLTVL.

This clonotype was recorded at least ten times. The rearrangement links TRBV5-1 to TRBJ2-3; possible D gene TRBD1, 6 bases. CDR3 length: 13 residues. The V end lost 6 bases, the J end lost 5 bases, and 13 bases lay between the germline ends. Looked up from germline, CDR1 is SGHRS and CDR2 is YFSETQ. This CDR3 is CASNGGGGDTQYF. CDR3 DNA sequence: TGCGCCAGCAATGGTGGGGGCGGAGATACGCAGTATTTT. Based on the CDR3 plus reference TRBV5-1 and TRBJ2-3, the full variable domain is KAGVTQTPRYLIKTRGQQVTLSCSPISGHRSVSWYQQTPGQGLQFLFEYFSETQRNKGNFPGRFSGRQFSNSRSEMNVSTLELGDSALYLCASNGGGGDTQYFGPGTRLTVL.

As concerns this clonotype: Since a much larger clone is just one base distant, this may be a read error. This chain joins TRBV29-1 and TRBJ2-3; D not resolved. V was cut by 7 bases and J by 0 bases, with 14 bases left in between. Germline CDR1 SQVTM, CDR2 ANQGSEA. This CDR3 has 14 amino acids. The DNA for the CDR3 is TGCAGCGCACATCAGGAGATTAGCACAGATACGCAGTATTTT. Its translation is CSAHQEISTDTQYF.

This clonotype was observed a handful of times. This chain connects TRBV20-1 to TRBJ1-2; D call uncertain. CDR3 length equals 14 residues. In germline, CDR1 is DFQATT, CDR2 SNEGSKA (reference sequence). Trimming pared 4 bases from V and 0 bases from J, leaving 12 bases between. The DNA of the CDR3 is TGCAGTGCTACCCGGGGAGCGACTAACTATGGCTACACCTTC. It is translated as CSATRGATNYGYTF.

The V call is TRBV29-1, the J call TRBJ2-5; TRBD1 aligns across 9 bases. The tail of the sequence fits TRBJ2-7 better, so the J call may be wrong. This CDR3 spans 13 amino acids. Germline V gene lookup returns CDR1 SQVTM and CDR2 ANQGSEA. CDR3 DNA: TGCAGCGGCACAGGGGGCGAGATCTACGAGCAGTACTTC. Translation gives CSGTGGEIYEQYF.

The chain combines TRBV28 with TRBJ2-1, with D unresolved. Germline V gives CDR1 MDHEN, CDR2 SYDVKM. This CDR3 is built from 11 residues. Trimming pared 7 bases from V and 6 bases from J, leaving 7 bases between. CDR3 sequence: CASTLFNEQFF. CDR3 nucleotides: TGTGCCAGCACCCTATTCAATGAGCAGTTCTTC.

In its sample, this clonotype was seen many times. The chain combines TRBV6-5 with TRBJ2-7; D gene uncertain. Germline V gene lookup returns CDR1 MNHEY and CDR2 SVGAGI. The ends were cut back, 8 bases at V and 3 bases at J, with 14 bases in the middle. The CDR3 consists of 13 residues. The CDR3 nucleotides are TGTGCCAGCCAGCGACTGAGTAGCTACGAGCAGTACTTC. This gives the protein CASQRLSSYEQYF.

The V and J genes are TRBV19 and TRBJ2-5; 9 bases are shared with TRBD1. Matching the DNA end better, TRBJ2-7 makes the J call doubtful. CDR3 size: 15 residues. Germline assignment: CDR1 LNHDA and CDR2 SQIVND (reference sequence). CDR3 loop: CASSFGQGLTYEQYF. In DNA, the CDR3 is TGTGCCAGTAGTTTCGGACAGGGGTTGACCTACGAGCAGTACTTC.